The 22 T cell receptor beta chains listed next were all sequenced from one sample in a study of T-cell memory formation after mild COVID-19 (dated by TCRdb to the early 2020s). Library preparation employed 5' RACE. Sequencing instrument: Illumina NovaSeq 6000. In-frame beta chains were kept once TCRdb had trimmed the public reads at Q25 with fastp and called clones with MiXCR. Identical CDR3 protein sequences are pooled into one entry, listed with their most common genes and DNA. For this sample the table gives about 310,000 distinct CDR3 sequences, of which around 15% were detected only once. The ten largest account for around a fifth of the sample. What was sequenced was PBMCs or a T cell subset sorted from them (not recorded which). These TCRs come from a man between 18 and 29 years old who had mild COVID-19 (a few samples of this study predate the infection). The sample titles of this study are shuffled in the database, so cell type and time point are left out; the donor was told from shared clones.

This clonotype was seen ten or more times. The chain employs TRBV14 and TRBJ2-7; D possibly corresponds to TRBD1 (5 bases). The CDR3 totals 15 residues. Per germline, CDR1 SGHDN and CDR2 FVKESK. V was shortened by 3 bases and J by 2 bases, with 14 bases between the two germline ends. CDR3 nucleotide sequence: TGTGCCAGCAGCCAGCTTGGACATCCAACCTACGAGCAGTACTTC. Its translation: CASSQLGHPTYEQYF.

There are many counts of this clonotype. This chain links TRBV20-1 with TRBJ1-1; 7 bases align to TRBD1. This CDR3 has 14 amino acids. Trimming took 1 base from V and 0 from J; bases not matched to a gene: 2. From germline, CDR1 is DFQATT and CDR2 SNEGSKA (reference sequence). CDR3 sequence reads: CSARGGTVNTEAFF. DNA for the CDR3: TGCAGTGCTAGAGGGGGGACAGTGAACACTGAAGCTTTCTTT.

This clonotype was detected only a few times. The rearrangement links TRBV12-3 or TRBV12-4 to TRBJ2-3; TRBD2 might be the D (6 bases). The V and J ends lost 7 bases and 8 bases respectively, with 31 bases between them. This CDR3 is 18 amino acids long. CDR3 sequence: CASTDILSERRALGTQYF. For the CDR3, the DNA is TGTGCCAGCACCGACATACTTTCGGAGCGGAGGGCCCTAGGTACGCAGTATTTT.

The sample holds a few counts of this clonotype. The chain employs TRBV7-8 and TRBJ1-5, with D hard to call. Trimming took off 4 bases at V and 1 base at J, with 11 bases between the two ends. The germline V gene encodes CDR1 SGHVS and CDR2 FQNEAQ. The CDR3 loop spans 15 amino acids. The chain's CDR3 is CASSSLAQSNQPQHF. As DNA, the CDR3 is TGTGCCAGCAGCTCCCTCGCTCAAAGCAATCAGCCCCAGCATTTT. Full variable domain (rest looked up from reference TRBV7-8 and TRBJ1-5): GAGVSQSPRYKVAKRGQDVALRCDPISGHVSLFWYQQALGQGPEFLTYFQNEAQLDKSGLPSDRFFAERPEGSVSTLKIQRTQQEDSAVYLCASSSLAQSNQPQHFGDGTRLSIL.

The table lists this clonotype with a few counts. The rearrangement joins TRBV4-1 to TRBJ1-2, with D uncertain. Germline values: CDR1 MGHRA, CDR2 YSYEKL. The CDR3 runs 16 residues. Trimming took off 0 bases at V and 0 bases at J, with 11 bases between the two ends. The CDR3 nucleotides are TGCGCCAGCAGCCAAGAATCTGGCTTTACTAACTATGGCTACACCTTC. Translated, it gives CASSQESGFTNYGYTF.

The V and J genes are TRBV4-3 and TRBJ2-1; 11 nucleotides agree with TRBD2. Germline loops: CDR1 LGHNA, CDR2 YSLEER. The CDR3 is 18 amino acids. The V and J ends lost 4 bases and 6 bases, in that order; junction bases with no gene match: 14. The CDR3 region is CASSRLKLSGLAGNEQFF. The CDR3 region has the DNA TGCGCCAGCAGCCGACTAAAACTGAGCGGACTAGCGGGCAATGAGCAGTTCTTC.

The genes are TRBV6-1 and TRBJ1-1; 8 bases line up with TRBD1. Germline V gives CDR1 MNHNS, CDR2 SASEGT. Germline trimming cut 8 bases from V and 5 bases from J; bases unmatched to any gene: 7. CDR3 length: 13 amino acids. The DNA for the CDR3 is TGTGCCAGCGAAGGACAGGGAATGACTGAAGCTTTCTTT. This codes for CASEGQGMTEAFF.

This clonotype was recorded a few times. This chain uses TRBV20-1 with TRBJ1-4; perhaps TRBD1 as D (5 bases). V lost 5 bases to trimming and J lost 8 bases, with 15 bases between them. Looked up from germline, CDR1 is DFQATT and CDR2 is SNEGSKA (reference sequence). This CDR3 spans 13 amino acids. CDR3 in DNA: TGCAGTGCTCGGGACTTTTCAGGCGAAAAACTGTTTTTT. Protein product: CSARDFSGEKLFF.

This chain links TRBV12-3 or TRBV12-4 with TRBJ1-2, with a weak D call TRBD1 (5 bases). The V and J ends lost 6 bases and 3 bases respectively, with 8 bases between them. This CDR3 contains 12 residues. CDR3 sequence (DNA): TGTGCCAGCAGGGACACTTACTATGGCTACACCTTC. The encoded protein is CASRDTYYGYTF.

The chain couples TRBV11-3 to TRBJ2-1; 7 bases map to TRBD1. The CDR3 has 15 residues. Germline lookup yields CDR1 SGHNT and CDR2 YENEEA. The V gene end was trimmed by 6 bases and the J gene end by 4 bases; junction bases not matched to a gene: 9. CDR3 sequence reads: CASSDRQGQYNEQFF. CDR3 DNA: TGTGCCAGCAGTGACAGACAGGGACAATACAATGAGCAGTTCTTC.

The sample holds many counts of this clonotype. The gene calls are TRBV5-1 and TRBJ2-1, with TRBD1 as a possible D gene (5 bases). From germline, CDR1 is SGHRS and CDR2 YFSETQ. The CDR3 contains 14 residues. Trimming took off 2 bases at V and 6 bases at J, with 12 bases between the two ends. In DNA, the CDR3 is TGCGCCAGCAGCTTTGCGTCAGGGCTCAATGAGCAGTTCTTC. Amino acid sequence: CASSFASGLNEQFF.

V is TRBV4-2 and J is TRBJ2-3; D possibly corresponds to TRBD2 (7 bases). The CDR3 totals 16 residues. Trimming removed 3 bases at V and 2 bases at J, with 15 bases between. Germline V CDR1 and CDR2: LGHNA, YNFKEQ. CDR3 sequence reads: CASSHWKRGHTDTQYF. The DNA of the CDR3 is TGTGCCAGCAGCCACTGGAAGCGGGGACACACAGATACGCAGTATTTT.

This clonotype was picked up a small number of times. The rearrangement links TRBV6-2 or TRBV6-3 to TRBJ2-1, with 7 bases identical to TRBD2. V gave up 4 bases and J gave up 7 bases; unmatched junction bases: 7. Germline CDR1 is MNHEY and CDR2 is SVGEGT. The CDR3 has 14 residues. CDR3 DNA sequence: TGTGCCAGCAGTTCGCGCCAGGGAGGGAATGAGCAGTTCTTC. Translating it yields CASSSRQGGNEQFF.

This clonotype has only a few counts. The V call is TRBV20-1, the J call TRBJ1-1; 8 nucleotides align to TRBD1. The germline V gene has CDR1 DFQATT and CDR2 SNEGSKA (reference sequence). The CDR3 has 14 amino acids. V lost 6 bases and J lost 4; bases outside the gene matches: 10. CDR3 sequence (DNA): TGCAGTGCGGATAGGACAGGGACGGGCACTGAAGCTTTCTTT. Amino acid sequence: CSADRTGTGTEAFF.

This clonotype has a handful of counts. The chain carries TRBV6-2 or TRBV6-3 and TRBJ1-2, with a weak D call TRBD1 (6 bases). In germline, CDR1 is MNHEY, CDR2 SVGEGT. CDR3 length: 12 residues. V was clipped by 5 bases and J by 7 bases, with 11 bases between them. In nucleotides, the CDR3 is TGTGCCAGCAGTGGACAGTCGGCTGGCTACACCTTC. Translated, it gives CASSGQSAGYTF.

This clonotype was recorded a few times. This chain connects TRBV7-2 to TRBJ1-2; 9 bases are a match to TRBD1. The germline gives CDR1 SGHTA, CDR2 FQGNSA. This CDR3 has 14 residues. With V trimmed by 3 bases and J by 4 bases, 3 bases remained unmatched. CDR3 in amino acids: CASSFQDRGYGYTF. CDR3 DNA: TGTGCCAGCAGCTTCCAGGACAGGGGCTATGGCTACACCTTC.

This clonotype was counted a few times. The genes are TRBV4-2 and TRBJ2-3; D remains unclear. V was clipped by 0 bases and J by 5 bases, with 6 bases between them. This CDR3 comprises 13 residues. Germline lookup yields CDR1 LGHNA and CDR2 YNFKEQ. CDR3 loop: CASSQDLEDTQYF. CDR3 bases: TGTGCCAGCAGCCAAGATCTTGAAGATACGCAGTATTTT.

The CDR3 here is CASSSPPWGRQNTGELFF. CDR3 DNA: TGTGCCAGCAGTTCCCCGCCCTGGGGGAGACAGAACACCGGGGAGCTGTTTTTT. The chain employs TRBV28 and TRBJ2-2; possibly TRBD1 or TRBD2 for D (5 bases each). The CDR3 loop spans 18 amino acids. Per germline, CDR1 MDHEN and CDR2 SYDVKM. The V and J ends lost 4 bases and 1 base respectively, with 19 bases between them.

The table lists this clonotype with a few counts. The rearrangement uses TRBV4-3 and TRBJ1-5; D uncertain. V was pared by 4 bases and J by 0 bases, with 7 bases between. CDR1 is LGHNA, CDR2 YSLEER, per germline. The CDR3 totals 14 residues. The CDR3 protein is CASSPQYSNQPQHF. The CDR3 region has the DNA TGCGCCAGCAGCCCGCAGTATAGCAATCAGCCCCAGCATTTT.

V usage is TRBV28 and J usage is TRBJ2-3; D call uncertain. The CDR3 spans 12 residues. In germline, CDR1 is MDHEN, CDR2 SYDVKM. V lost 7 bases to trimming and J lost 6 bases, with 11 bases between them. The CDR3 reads CASTSFADTQYF. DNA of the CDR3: TGTGCCAGCACGTCCTTCGCTGATACGCAGTATTTT. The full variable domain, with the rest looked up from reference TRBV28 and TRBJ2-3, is DVKVTQSSRYLVKRTGEKVFLECVQDMDHENMFWYRQDPGLGLRLIYFSYDVKMKEKGDIPEGYSVSREKKERFSLILESASTNQTSMYLCASTSFADTQYFGPGTRLTVL.

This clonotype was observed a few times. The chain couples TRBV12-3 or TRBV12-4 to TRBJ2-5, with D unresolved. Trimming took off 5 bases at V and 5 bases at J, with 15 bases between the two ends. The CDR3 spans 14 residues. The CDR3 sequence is CASSPRTSPETQYF. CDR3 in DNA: TGTGCCAGCAGTCCCCGGACGTCTCCCGAGACCCAGTACTTC.

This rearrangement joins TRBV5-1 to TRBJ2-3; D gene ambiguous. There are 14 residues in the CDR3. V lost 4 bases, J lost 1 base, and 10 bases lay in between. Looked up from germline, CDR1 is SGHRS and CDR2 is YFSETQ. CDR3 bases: TGCGCCAGCAGCGTGGACGACGGCACAGATACGCAGTATTTT. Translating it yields CASSVDDGTDTQYF.